The sequence of this T cell receptor beta chain was determined in a study of blood T cells in healthy people across ages. General observations from the study: TCR beta diversity per million T cells fell roughly linearly with age.

Primers used in a second PCR of about 7 to 11 cycles were a sample-barcoded 5' primer and a J-beta primer mix. Each cDNA molecule received a tag from a template-switch adaptor that had 12 random nucleotides. MiXCR, applied by TCRdb to the 5' RACE reads, yields one record per CDR3 protein. The sample yields about 1,600,000 distinct CDR3 sequences, roughly 40% seen once. This CDR3 region has 14 residues. Trimming removed 7 bases from V and 1 base from J; junction bases left unmatched: 4. With regard to this clonotype: Its antigen is undetermined.

Sequenced material: blood. The receptor was isolated from a woman aged 18 to 35 in good health. This chain connects TRBV12-3 or TRBV12-4 to TRBJ1-1; 9 bases agree with TRBD1. The CDR3 region is CASNYRGRNTEAFF. CDR3 bases: TGTGCCAGCAACTACAGGGGGCGGAACACTGAAGCTTTCTTT.